The 8 T cell receptor beta chains below all came from one sample that was sequenced in a study of T cells in Graves' hyperthyroidism and ophthalmopathy. Researchers amplified the TCR beta CDR3 regions from RNA transcripts. HTBI primers were used for first-round RT-PCR of the TCR CDR3. TCRdb passed the multiplex PCR reads through MiXCR, listing each CDR3 protein once. In the table there are fewer than 600,000 distinct CDR3 sequences, 14% of which are singletons. The sequenced sample was blood. The receptor source for this set is a woman in her thirties or forties with Graves' hyperthyroidism.

This clonotype was recorded many times. V gene TRBV2 combines with J gene TRBJ2-7, with 9 bases aligning to TRBD1. The CDR3 has 13 amino acids. Germline V lookup: CDR1 SNHLY, CDR2 FYNNEI. V dropped 4 bases and J dropped 4; count of bases not matched to a gene: 2. CDR3 residues: CASSVQGAYEQYF. CDR3 DNA: TGTGCCAGCAGTGTACAGGGGGCGTACGAGCAGTACTTC.

The sample holds a few counts of this clonotype. The CDR3 spells CASSTDTPPYEQYF. As DNA, the CDR3 is TGCGCCAGCAGCACGGACACCCCTCCCTACGAGCAGTACTTC. The chain joins TRBV5-1 to TRBJ2-7, with D tentatively TRBD1 (5 bases). CDR3 length equals 14 residues. V lost 4 bases and J 2 bases, leaving 13 bases between the germline ends. Germline assignment: CDR1 SGHRS and CDR2 YFSETQ.

This clonotype was counted many times. The chain employs TRBV6-4 and TRBJ2-3, with 11 positions matching TRBD1. Trimming took 0 bases from V and 4 from J; bases not matched to a gene: 0. The CDR3 has 15 residues. CDR1 MRHNA and CDR2 SNTAGT come from the germline V gene. CDR3 sequence: CASSDSGQGADTQYF. CDR3 DNA sequence: TGTGCCAGCAGTGACTCGGGACAGGGGGCAGATACGCAGTATTTT.

This clonotype has at least ten counts. The chain links TRBV7-9 to TRBJ2-1; possibly TRBD1 for D (7 bases). Germline V CDR1 and CDR2: SEHNR, FQNEAQ (reference sequence). The CDR3 contains 15 residues. The V end lost 7 bases, the J end lost 9 bases, and 22 bases lay between the germline ends. CDR3 coding DNA: TGTGCCAGCACCACCGGGGGACAGAAGATGGGTGAGCAGTTCTTC. It encodes CASTTGGQKMGEQFF.

The chain carries TRBV13 and TRBJ1-2; D unresolved. CDR1 PRHDT and CDR2 FYEKMQ come from the germline V gene (reference sequence). V lost 4 bases and J 4 bases, leaving 10 bases between the germline ends. This CDR3 has 13 residues. CDR3 in amino acids: CASSSQVLYGYTF. In DNA form, the CDR3 reads TGTGCCAGCAGCTCGCAGGTACTCTATGGCTACACCTTC.

This clonotype was detected only a few times. CDR3 in amino acids: CASSVDGSGSLTGELFF. For the CDR3, the DNA is TGTGCCAGCAGCGTAGACGGGAGTGGGTCTTTAACCGGGGAGCTGTTTTTT. The chain has TRBV9 and TRBJ2-2, with D perhaps TRBD2 (6 bases). V dropped 0 bases and J dropped 5 bases, with 17 bases sitting between them. The CDR3 is 17 amino acids. The germline gives CDR1 SGDLS, CDR2 YYNGEE.

This clonotype was picked up a small number of times. The rearrangement links TRBV3-1 to TRBJ2-5; D gene ambiguous. CDR3 length: 15 amino acids. Trimming removed 0 bases at V and 5 bases at J, with 13 bases between. Per the germline V gene, CDR1 is LGHDT and CDR2 is YNNKEL (reference sequence). The CDR3 bases are TGTGCCAGCAGCCAAGATCAGGTAACCGAGGAGACCCAGTACTTC. As protein: CASSQDQVTEETQYF.

V and J are TRBV9 and TRBJ2-7; the match to TRBD1 covers 7 bases. Germline loops: CDR1 SGDLS, CDR2 YYNGEE. The CDR3 loop spans 15 amino acids. J was trimmed by 2 bases and V by 3 bases; bases with no gene match: 8. CDR3 residues: CASSALRTGTYEQYF. Written as DNA, the CDR3 is TGTGCCAGCAGCGCACTCAGGACAGGTACCTACGAGCAGTACTTC.